This TCR beta chain was recovered during a study of T cells in Graves' hyperthyroidism and ophthalmopathy. Orbital computed tomography, thyroid ultrasound, serum thyroxine and TRAb, and clinical symptoms together informed the diagnoses. It was 8 to 10 ml of fresh peripheral blood that supplied the PBMCs. Amplified regions were TCR beta CDR3 sequences from RNA transcripts. The TCR CDR3 first-round RT-PCR relied on the HTBI primer set. TCRdb called the multiplex PCR reads again in MiXCR, with one record for every CDR3 protein. The sample includes some 510,000 distinct CDR3 sequences, less than 25% of them seen just once. V lost 2 bases, J lost 12 bases, and 14 bases lay in between. This CDR3 has 12 amino acids.

Sequenced input: blood. The genes are TRBV12-3 or TRBV12-4 and TRBJ2-7, with a weak D call TRBD1 (6 bases). The TCR originated in a man younger than 35 with Graves' hyperthyroidism. DNA for the CDR3: TGTGCCAGCAGTTTATGGGGGCGCGATCGGTACTTC. Its protein product is CASSLWGRDRYF.